Listed here is a single T cell receptor (beta chain). Sequenced by immunoSEQ multiplex PCR; TCRdb stores in-frame clones only, minus some. Here the sample spans under 30,000 clones, roughly 94% being singletons. V shed 4 bases, J shed 3 bases, and the junction held 6 bases outside the gene matches. CDR3 length equals 14 residues. Germline CDR1 and CDR2: SGHNT and YYREEE (reference sequence). The data were obtained in a study of blood T cell repertoires in COVID-19. The source of this sequence is a woman aged 50 to 65 with active COVID-19. Sequencing was done on a sample of peripheral blood. V usage is TRBV5-4 and J usage is TRBJ1-1; 7 bases are a match to TRBD1. CDR3 sequence (DNA): TGTGCCAGCAGCCCTTACAGGGGTGACACTGAAGCTTTCTTT. This sequence encodes CASSPYRGDTEAFF.